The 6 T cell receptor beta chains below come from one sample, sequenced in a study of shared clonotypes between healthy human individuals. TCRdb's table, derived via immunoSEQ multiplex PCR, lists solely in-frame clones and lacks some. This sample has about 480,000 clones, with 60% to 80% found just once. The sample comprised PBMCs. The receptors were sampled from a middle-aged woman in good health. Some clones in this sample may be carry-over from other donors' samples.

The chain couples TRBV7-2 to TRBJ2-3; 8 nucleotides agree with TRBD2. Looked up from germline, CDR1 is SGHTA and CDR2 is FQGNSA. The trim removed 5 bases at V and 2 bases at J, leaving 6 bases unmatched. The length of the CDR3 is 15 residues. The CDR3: CASSQLAGHTDTQYF. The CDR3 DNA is TGTGCCAGCAGCCAGTTAGCGGGGCACACAGATACGCAGTATTTT.

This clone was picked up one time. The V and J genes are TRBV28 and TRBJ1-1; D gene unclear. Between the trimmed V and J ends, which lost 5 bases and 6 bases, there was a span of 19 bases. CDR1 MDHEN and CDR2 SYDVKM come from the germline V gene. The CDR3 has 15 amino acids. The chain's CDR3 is CASSQRRGGLAEAFF. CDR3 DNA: TGTGCCAGCAGTCAACGACGCGGCGGGTTGGCTGAAGCTTTCTTT.

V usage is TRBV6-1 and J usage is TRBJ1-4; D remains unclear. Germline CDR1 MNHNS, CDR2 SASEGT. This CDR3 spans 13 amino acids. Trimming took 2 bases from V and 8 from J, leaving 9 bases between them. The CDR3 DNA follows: TGTGCCAGCAGTGAATTGGGGAGCGAAAAACTGTTTTTT. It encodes CASSELGSEKLFF.

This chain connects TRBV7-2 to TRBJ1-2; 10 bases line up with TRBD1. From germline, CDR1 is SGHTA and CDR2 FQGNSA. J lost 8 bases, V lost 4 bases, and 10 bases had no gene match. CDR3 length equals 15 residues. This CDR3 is CASSSYLTGGRGYTF. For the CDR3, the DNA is TGTGCCAGCAGCTCTTACCTGACAGGGGGCAGAGGCTACACCTTC.

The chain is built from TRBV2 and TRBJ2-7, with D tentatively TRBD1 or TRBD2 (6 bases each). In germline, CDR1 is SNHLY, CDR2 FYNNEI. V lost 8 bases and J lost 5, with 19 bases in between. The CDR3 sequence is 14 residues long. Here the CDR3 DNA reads TGTGCCAGCCACTCCGTGGGGGGCCTAAACGAGCAGTACTTC. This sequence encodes CASHSVGGLNEQYF.

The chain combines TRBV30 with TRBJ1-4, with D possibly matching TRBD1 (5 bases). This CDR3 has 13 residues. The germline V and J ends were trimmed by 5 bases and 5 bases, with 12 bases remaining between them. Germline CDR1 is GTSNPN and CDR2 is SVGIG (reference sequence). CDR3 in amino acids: CAWGTFRNEKLFF. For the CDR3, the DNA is TGTGCCTGGGGGACGTTCAGGAATGAAAAACTGTTTTTT. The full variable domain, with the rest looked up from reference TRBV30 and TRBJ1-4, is SQTIHQWPATLVQPVGSPLSLECTVEGTSNPNLYWYRQAAGRGLQLLFYSVGIGQISSEVPQNLSASRPQDRQFILSSKKLLLSDSGFYLCAWGTFRNEKLFFGSGTQLSVL.